A selection of T cell receptor beta chains follows, all from one sample in a study of beta chain features in type 1 diabetes. Data came from immunoSEQ multiplex PCR; TCRdb stores just in-frame clones and leaves some out. The sample has under 950,000 clones; 15% to 20% are singletons. Sequences were obtained from naive CD4+ T cells from blood. These TCRs come from a woman in her late teens or twenties in good health. The CDR3 runs from the conserved cysteine through the conserved F or W. D genes are given only for firm matches. Not every row has a clone size; where given, it reads once, few, many or a size class.

D: -
size: -
J: TRBJ2-1
V: TRBV6-5
DNA: TGTGCCAGCAGTTCTCTAGCTGGCTCCTACAATGAGCAGTTCTTC
CDR3: CASSSLAGSYNEQFF

D: -
size: -
J: TRBJ1-4
V: TRBV28
DNA: TGTGCCAGCAGTCCTCCCCATGGCAGACAGAATGAAAAACTGTTTTTT
CDR3: CASSPPHGRQNEKLFF

D: TRBD1
size: -
J: TRBJ2-3
V: TRBV11-2
DNA: TGTGCCAGCAGCCCCGGGACAGGGAGGGATACGCAGTATTTT
CDR3: CASSPGTGRDTQYF

D: -
size: many
J: TRBJ2-5
V: TRBV23-1
DNA: TGCGCCAGCAGTCGGGCCCGGTATTCCCAGGAGACCCAGTACTTC
CDR3: CASSRARYSQETQYF

D: -
size: few
J: TRBJ2-1
V: TRBV28
DNA: TGTGCCAGCAGTGTTAAACCACTCAGGTTGCATGAGCAGTTCTTC
CDR3: CASSVKPLRLHEQFF

D: -
size: -
J: TRBJ2-1
V: TRBV14
DNA: TGTGCCAGCAGCCAAGATGCCCTAGTTCAGTACAATGAGCAGTTCTTC
CDR3: CASSQDALVQYNEQFF

D: -
size: few
J: TRBJ2-5
V: TRBV5-8
DNA: TGTGCCAGCAGCTTGCGGGCTCCACAAGAGACCCAGTACTTC
CDR3: CASSLRAPQETQYF

D: -
size: once
J: TRBJ2-7
V: TRBV6-6
DNA: TGTGCCAGCAGCTCACACCTCCCCGGCACCTACGAGCAGTACTTC
CDR3: CASSSHLPGTYEQYF

D: TRBD1
size: -
J: TRBJ2-2
V: TRBV7-2
DNA: TGTGCCAGCAGCGCGACAGGGATACTTAACACCGGGGAGCTGTTTTTT
CDR3: CASSATGILNTGELFF

D: -
size: few
J: TRBJ2-7
V: TRBV28
DNA: TGTGCCAGCAGTTTCACTCAGGGACTTCCCTCCTACGAGCAGTACTTC
CDR3: CASSFTQGLPSYEQYF

D: -
size: few
J: TRBJ1-1
V: TRBV6-5
DNA: TGTGCCAGCGGTTTAATTCCAGGACAGTTCAACACTGAAGCTTTCTTT
CDR3: CASGLIPGQFNTEAFF

D: -
size: -
J: TRBJ2-2
V: TRBV9
DNA: TGTGCCAGCAGCGTAGCTCTAGAGACCGGGGAGCTGTTTTTT
CDR3: CASSVALETGELFF

D: -
size: -
J: TRBJ1-1
V: TRBV4-1
DNA: TGTGCCAGCAGCCAAGCGGGGAACACTGAAGCTTTCTTT
CDR3: CASSQAGNTEAFF

D: -
size: few
J: TRBJ1-2
V: TRBV18
DNA: TGTGCCAGCTCACCAGGGGGAAGTTATGGCTACACCTTC
CDR3: CASSPGGSYGYTF

D: -
size: -
J: TRBJ1-4
V: TRBV4-2
DNA: TGTGCCAGCAGCCAAGCCCACGGGCCGGGGGATGAAAAACTGTTTTTT
CDR3: CASSQAHGPGDEKLFF

D: -
size: few
J: TRBJ1-1
V: TRBV6-5
DNA: TGTGCCAGCAGTTACTCGTGGGGATTGAACACTGAAGCTTTCTTT
CDR3: CASSYSWGLNTEAFF

D: TRBD2
size: -
J: TRBJ2-5
V: TRBV2
DNA: TGTGCCAGCAGTGACGGGGTCCGACTAGCGGGACCAGAGACCCAGTACTTC
CDR3: CASSDGVRLAGPETQYF

D: TRBD2
size: few
J: TRBJ2-7
V: TRBV7-9
DNA: TGTGCCAGCAGCTTATTAACTAGCGGGAGCTACGAGCAGTACTTC
CDR3: CASSLLTSGSYEQYF

D: -
size: few
J: TRBJ2-1
V: TRBV5-1
DNA: TGCGCCAGCAGCATATCGACAGGGAGGGCGCTTGAGCAGTTCTTC
CDR3: CASSISTGRALEQFF

D: -
size: few
J: TRBJ2-5
V: TRBV9
DNA: TGTGCCAGCAGCGTAGCTACCGCTGTCTCTGAGACCCAGTACTTC
CDR3: CASSVATAVSETQYF

D: -
size: few
J: TRBJ1-2
V: TRBV4-2
DNA: TGTGCCAGCAGCCAAGTCCCTACCGGGCACAGTAGGGGCTACACCTTC
CDR3: CASSQVPTGHSRGYTF

D: TRBD1
size: -
J: TRBJ1-2
V: TRBV29-1
DNA: TGCAGCGTTGTAGAGGACAGGGGAAGCTACACCTTC
CDR3: CSVVEDRGSYTF

D: -
size: -
J: TRBJ2-7
V: TRBV19
DNA: TGTGCCAGTTCAGAGGGTCTAGCGACTCTATCCTACGAGCAGTACTTC
CDR3: CASSEGLATLSYEQYF

D: -
size: few
J: TRBJ2-2
V: TRBV9
DNA: TGTGCCAGCAGCGTAGCGGTGGGAATAGGGTACGCCGGGGAGCTGTTTTTT
CDR3: CASSVAVGIGYAGELFF

D: TRBD2
size: few
J: TRBJ2-3
V: TRBV15
DNA: TGTGCCACCAGCAGAGATGCCTCTGGATCGGGGACTAGCGGGAGGTCGGATACGCAGTATTTT
CDR3: CATSRDASGSGTSGRSDTQYF

D: TRBD2
size: -
J: TRBJ2-1
V: TRBV4-3
DNA: TGCGCCAGCAGCCAAGATTGGCTAGCGGGAGTTCATGAGCAGTTCTTC
CDR3: CASSQDWLAGVHEQFF

D: -
size: few
J: TRBJ1-5
V: TRBV18
DNA: TGTGCCAGTAGACAGAATAGCAATCAGCCCCAGCATTTT
CDR3: CASRQNSNQPQHF

D: -
size: -
J: TRBJ1-5
V: TRBV19
DNA: TGTGCCAGTAGTATCATGGGGAGCAATCAGCCCCAGCATTTT
CDR3: CASSIMGSNQPQHF

D: -
size: few
J: TRBJ2-4
V: TRBV7-2
DNA: TGTGCCAGCAGCTTAGGATTGACGGCCAAAAACATTCAGTACTTC
CDR3: CASSLGLTAKNIQYF

D: TRBD2
size: -
J: TRBJ2-7
V: TRBV18
DNA: TGTGCCAGCTCACCACCTCTGGGACTAGCGGGATACGAGCAGTACTTC
CDR3: CASSPPLGLAGYEQYF

D: TRBD1
size: -
J: TRBJ2-7
V: TRBV29-1
DNA: TGCAGCGTTGCAGCCAGGGGGCTCGAGCAGTACTTC
CDR3: CSVAARGLEQYF

D: TRBD1
size: -
J: TRBJ1-1
V: TRBV6-6
DNA: TGTGCCAGCAGTTACTCAGACAGGGGCGGTGAAGCTTTCTTT
CDR3: CASSYSDRGGEAFF

D: -
size: few
J: TRBJ2-5
V: TRBV2
DNA: TGTGCCAGCAGTCTGATTGAGCGGGAGACCCAGTACTTC
CDR3: CASSLIERETQYF

D: -
size: few
J: TRBJ1-5
V: TRBV5-6
DNA: TGTGCCAGCAGCCCGGGACAAAATCAGCCCCAGCATTTT
CDR3: CASSPGQNQPQHF

D: TRBD1
size: -
J: TRBJ1-4
V: TRBV6-6
DNA: TGTGCCAGCAGTAACCGACAGGGGGCGATTGAAAAACTGTTTTTT
CDR3: CASSNRQGAIEKLFF

D: -
size: -
J: TRBJ2-7
V: TRBV11-1
DNA: TGTGCCAGCGGCCCGCGGGACGGCTCCTACGAGCAGTACTTC
CDR3: CASGPRDGSYEQYF

D: -
size: few
J: TRBJ2-7
V: TRBV27
DNA: TGTGCCAGCAGTTTATCGACAGCCTCCGTACACGAGCAGTACTTC
CDR3: CASSLSTASVHEQYF

D: -
size: few
J: TRBJ1-5
V: TRBV4-3
DNA: TGCGCCAGCAGCCAGGAACAGGGCTCTACGCCCCAGCATTTT
CDR3: CASSQEQGSTPQHF

D: TRBD2
size: few
J: TRBJ2-1
V: TRBV6-6
DNA: TGTGCCAGCAGTTTGCTCACTAGCGGGGGTGAGCAGTTCTTC
CDR3: CASSLLTSGGEQFF

D: -
size: few
J: TRBJ1-4
V: TRBV7-2
DNA: TGTGCCAGCAGCTTAAGCGGCACTAATGAAAAACTGTTTTTT
CDR3: CASSLSGTNEKLFF

D: -
size: -
J: TRBJ1-1
V: TRBV2
DNA: TGTGCCAGCAGTAACAGGGCTTTGTCTTCTGAAGCTTTCTTT
CDR3: CASSNRALSSEAFF

D: -
size: -
J: TRBJ2-1
V: TRBV11-2
DNA: TGTGCCAGCAGCACAAGGGGGGCTAGCTTTGAGTCCTACAATGAGCAGTTCTTC
CDR3: CASSTRGASFESYNEQFF

D: TRBD1
size: few
J: TRBJ2-5
V: TRBV6-5
DNA: TGTGCCAGCAGATTACAGGGGGTCATCCAAGAGACCCAGTACTTC
CDR3: CASRLQGVIQETQYF

D: -
size: -
J: TRBJ2-7
V: TRBV6-1
DNA: TGTGCCAGCAGTGAAGCGCGAACAGCATTAAAGCAGTACTTC
CDR3: CASSEARTALKQYF

D: -
size: few
J: TRBJ2-5
V: TRBV6-5
DNA: TGTGCCAGCAGTTACGGGGGACTGGTTGGGGAGACCCAGTACTTC
CDR3: CASSYGGLVGETQYF

D: TRBD2
size: -
J: TRBJ2-1
V: TRBV4-3
DNA: TGCGCCAGCAGCCAAGAACGGGAGGATGAGCAGTTCTTC
CDR3: CASSQEREDEQFF

D: TRBD2
size: -
J: TRBJ2-7
V: TRBV18
DNA: TGTGCCAGCTCACGTTTACTAGCGGGAGGGCCTGACGAGCAGTACTTC
CDR3: CASSRLLAGGPDEQYF

D: TRBD2
size: -
J: TRBJ2-2
V: TRBV6-1
DNA: TGTGCCGGAAGAGGACTAGCGGGTTATACCGGGGAGCTGTTTTTT
CDR3: CAGRGLAGYTGELFF

D: -
size: -
J: TRBJ2-2
V: TRBV7-9
DNA: TGTGCCAGCAGCTTATCATCCGGGGAGCTGTTTTTT
CDR3: CASSLSSGELFF

D: -
size: -
J: TRBJ2-5
V: TRBV7-2
DNA: TGTGCCAGCAGCTTTCTGGAGGGCGACGCCCAGTACTTC
CDR3: CASSFLEGDAQYF

D: TRBD1
size: -
J: TRBJ2-6
V: TRBV19
DNA: TGTGCCAGTAGTCGGGCCGTAAGACAGGGGCCCTCTGGGGCCAACGTCCTGACTTTC
CDR3: CASSRAVRQGPSGANVLTF

D: TRBD1
size: -
J: TRBJ2-7
V: TRBV28
DNA: TGTGCCAGCAAAATCTCCCGACAGGGTCCCTCCTACGAGCAGTACTTC
CDR3: CASKISRQGPSYEQYF

D: -
size: -
J: TRBJ2-7
V: TRBV18
DNA: TGTGCCAGCTCAACACAGGGCTCCTACGAGCAGTACTTC
CDR3: CASSTQGSYEQYF